This entry lists 3 T cell receptor beta chains sequenced from one sample in a study of patients and donors after allogeneic stem cell transplantation. MiXCR was run by TCRdb on the RT-PCR reads, yielding one entry per CDR3 protein. The sample carries about 110,000 distinct CDR3 sequences, over 30% recorded once. The specimen was blood, either unsorted or a sorted T cell fraction (not recorded which). Source of these receptors: a human donor who was either an allogeneic HSCT recipient or a stem cell or donor lymphocyte infusion donor (not recorded which). It is not recorded whose cells these are; they may come from a transplant donor.

V and J are TRBV20-1 and TRBJ1-5; 11 bases are a match to TRBD1. J was trimmed by 6 bases and V by 4 bases; bases with no gene match: 5. The germline V gene has CDR1 DFQATT and CDR2 SNEGSKA (reference sequence). This CDR3 comprises 14 residues. As DNA, the CDR3 is TGCAGTGCTAAAAGGACAGGGGGCTTTCAGCCCCAGCATTTT. Translating gives CSAKRTGGFQPQHF.

Only one count was recorded for this clonotype. V gene TRBV5-6 combines with J gene TRBJ2-7, with 10 bases fitting TRBD2. V lost 4 bases, J lost 3 bases, and 7 bases stayed unmatched. This CDR3 is 15 amino acids long. CDR1 and CDR2 from the germline V gene are SGHDT and YYEEEE. CDR3 in amino acids: CASSPDSGRFYEQYF. CDR3 bases: TGTGCCAGCAGCCCCGATAGCGGGAGGTTCTACGAGCAGTACTTC. Using reference TRBV5-6 and TRBJ2-7 for the parts outside the CDR3, the full variable domain is DAGVTQSPTHLIKTRGQQVTLRCSPKSGHDTVSWYQQALGQGPQFIFQYYEEEERQRGNFPDRFSGHQFPNYSSELNVNALLLGDSALYLCASSPDSGRFYEQYFGPGTRLTVT.

This rearrangement joins TRBV4-2 to TRBJ1-4; 9 bases line up with TRBD1. This CDR3 contains 15 residues. Germline CDR1 is LGHNA and CDR2 is YNFKEQ. Trimming took 4 bases from V and 7 from J; bases not matched to a gene: 7. The CDR3 DNA follows: TGTGCCAGCAGCCCTCCGGACAGGGGATCTGAAAAACTGTTTTTT. Protein product: CASSPPDRGSEKLFF.